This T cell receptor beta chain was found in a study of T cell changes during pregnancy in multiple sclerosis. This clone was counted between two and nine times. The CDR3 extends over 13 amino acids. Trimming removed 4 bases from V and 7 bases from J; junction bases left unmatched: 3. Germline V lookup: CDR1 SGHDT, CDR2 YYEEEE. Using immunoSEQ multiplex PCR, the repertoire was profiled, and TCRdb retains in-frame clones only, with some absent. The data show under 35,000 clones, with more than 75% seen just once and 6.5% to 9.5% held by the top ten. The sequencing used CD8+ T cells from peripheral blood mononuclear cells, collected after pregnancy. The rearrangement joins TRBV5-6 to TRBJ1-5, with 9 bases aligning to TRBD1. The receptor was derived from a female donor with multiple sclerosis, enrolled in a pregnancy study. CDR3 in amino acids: CASSNDRGQPQHF. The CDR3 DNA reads TGTGCCAGCAGCAACGACAGGGGGCAGCCCCAGCATTTT.